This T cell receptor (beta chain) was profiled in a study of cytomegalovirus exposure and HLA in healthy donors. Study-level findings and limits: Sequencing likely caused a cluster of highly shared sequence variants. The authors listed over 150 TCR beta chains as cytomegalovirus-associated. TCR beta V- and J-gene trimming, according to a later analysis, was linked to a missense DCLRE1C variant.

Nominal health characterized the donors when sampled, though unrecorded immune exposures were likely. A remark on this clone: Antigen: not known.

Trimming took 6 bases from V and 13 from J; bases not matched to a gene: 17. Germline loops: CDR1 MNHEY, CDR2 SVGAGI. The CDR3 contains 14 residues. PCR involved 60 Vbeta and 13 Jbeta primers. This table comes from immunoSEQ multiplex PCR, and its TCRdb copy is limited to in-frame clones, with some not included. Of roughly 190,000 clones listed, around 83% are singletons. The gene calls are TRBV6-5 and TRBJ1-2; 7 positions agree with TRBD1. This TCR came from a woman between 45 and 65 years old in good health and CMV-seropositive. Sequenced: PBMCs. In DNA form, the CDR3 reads TGTGCCAGCAGACCGAACCCCGACAGGGACGGGTCCACCTTC. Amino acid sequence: CASRPNPDRDGSTF.